The source of this T cell receptor (beta chain) is a study of post-analysis software for immune sequencing data. Study-level information: Several disease courses (relapsing-remitting, secondary progressive and progressive-relapsing) of multiple sclerosis were included. General study findings and limits: F measure clustering grouped samples strongly by preparation batch. Compared against controls, patients with multiple sclerosis displayed significantly lower normalized Chao1 diversity.

A few counts support this clonotype. The target antigen is unknown. Sequencing libraries made from TCR beta cDNA carried unique molecular identifiers. T cells numbering about 0.85 to 11 million yielded cDNA molecules that totaled approximately 500,000. MiXCR, run by TCRdb on the PCR reads, gives a single entry per CDR3 protein. The sample yields roughly 570,000 distinct CDR3 sequences, 30% to 40% seen once. What was sequenced was blood. This receptor was obtained from a girl under 18 with multiple sclerosis.

CDR3 nucleotides: TGCAGTGCCCCCGGACAGGGCACTGAAAAACTGTTTTTT. This codes for CSAPGQGTEKLFF. The chain uses TRBV20-1 and TRBJ1-4; 8 bases are shared with TRBD1. This CDR3 has 13 residues. Germline CDR1 is DFQATT and CDR2 is SNEGSKA (reference sequence). With V trimmed by 6 bases and J by 7 bases, 7 bases remained unmatched.